Sequencing of this T cell receptor (beta chain) was carried out in a study of OX40 agonist ivuxolimab in advanced cancers. Study background: Three dose-escalation patients had partial responses: one with hepatocellular carcinoma and two with cutaneous melanoma. Notes on the study in general: CD8+ T cells averaged more expanded clones than CD4+.

The protocol was immunoSEQ multiplex PCR, while the TCRdb copy is restricted to in-frame clones and leaves out a portion. The data show over 25,000 clones, with approximately 85% seen just once and about a fifth held by the top ten. Remarks on this clone: Its antigen is unknown.

V gave up 1 base and J gave up 5 bases, with 12 bases separating them. Per germline, CDR1 MNHEY and CDR2 SVGAGI. The CDR3 length is 14 residues. The gene calls are TRBV6-5 and TRBJ2-7; D might be TRBD1 (6 bases). This specimen consisted of CD4+ or CD8+ T cells sorted from blood, obtained in a trial of the OX40 agonist ivuxolimab. This clonotype originated in an adult with an advanced solid tumor such as melanoma, head and neck, liver or kidney cancer. CDR3 nucleotides: TGTGCCAGCAGTTACTTCACCAGGGGAGACGAGCAGTACTTC. It specifies CASSYFTRGDEQYF.